This T cell receptor beta chain was observed in a study of Graves' ophthalmopathy and Graves' hyperthyroidism. Study-level findings and limits: The blood repertoire also included most expanded thyroid clonotypes above 0.001 frequency. Its predictions of ophthalmopathy progression gave the model almost 71% sensitivity and 72.22% specificity.

Patients with other autoimmune diseases, uncontrolled infections, pregnancy or lactation were excluded. This clonotype was counted ten times or more. Its antigen is still unknown. Transcripts of RNA were the source for amplifying TCR beta CDR3 regions. First-round RT-PCR used HTBI primers; second-round multiplex PCR followed. TCRdb reprocessed the multiplex PCR reads with MiXCR, giving one entry per CDR3 protein. The sample has approximately 700,000 distinct CDR3 sequences; under 50% are singletons. From germline, CDR1 is SQVTM and CDR2 ANQGSEA. Trimming took 5 bases from V and 4 from J, leaving 12 bases between them. The CDR3 runs 12 residues.

The V and J genes are TRBV29-1 and TRBJ2-7; D tentatively reads TRBD1 or TRBD2 (5 bases each). The TCR originated in an adult man with Graves' ophthalmopathy. Sequencing was carried out using peripheral blood. CDR3 in amino acids: CSVMGREYEQYF. The CDR3 coding sequence is TGCAGCGTTATGGGCAGGGAGTACGAGCAGTACTTC.